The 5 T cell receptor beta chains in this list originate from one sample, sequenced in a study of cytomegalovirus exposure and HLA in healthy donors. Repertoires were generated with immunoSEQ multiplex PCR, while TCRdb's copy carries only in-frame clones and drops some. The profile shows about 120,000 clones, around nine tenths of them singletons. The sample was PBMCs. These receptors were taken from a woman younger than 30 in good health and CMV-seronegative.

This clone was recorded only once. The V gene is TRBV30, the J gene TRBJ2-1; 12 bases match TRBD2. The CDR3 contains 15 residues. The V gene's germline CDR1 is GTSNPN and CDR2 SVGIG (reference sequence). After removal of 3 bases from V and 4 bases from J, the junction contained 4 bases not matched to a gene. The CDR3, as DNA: TGTGCCTGGAGCGAGGGACTAGCGGGTTACAATGAGCAGTTCTTC. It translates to CAWSEGLAGYNEQFF.

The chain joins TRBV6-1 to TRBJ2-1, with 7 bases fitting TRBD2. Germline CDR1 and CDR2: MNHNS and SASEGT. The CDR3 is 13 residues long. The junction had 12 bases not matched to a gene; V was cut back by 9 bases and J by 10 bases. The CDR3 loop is CASKIRGVEEQFF. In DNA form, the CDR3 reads TGTGCCAGTAAAATACGGGGGGTGGAAGAGCAGTTCTTC.

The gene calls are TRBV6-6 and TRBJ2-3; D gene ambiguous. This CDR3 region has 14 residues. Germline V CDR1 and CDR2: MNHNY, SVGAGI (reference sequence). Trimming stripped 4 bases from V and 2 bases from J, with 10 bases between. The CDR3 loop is CASSSNIFTDTQYF. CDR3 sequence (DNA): TGTGCCAGCAGTTCAAACATCTTCACAGATACGCAGTATTTT.

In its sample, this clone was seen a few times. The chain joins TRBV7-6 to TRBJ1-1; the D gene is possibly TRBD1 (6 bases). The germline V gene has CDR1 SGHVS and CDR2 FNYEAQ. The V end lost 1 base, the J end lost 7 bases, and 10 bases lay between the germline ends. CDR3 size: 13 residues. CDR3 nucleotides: TGTGCCAGCAGCTTAGATACCAGGGGTGAAGCTTTCTTT. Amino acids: CASSLDTRGEAFF.

Here the CDR3 DNA reads TGTGCCAGCTCACGAGACAGGGCGAGGGCAGATACGCAGTATTTT. It yields the protein CASSRDRARADTQYF. The rearrangement uses TRBV18 and TRBJ2-3, with 7 bases identical to TRBD1. The CDR3 totals 15 residues. The germline CDR1 and CDR2 sequences are KGHSH and LQKENI. J was trimmed by 4 bases and V by 4 bases; bases with no gene match: 8.